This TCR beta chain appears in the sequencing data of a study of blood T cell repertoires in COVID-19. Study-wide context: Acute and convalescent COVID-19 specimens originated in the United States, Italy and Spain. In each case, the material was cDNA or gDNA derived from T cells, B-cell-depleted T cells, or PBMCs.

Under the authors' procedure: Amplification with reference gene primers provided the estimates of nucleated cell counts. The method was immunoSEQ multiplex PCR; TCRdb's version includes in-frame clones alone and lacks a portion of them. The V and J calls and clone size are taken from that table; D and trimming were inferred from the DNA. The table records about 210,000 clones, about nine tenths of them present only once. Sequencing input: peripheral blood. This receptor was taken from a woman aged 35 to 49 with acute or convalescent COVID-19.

The CDR3 sequence: CASSYPTGKGTGELFF. DNA of the CDR3: TGTGCCAGTAGTTACCCGACAGGCAAGGGCACCGGGGAGCTGTTTTTT. This rearrangement joins TRBV19 to TRBJ2-2, with D possibly matching TRBD1 (6 bases). CDR3 size: 16 residues. The germline V gene has CDR1 LNHDA and CDR2 SQIVND (reference sequence). Trimming removed 5 bases at V and 4 bases at J, with 17 bases between. The variable domain in full, completed from reference TRBV19 and TRBJ2-2, reads DGGITQSPKYLFRKEGQNVTLSCEQNLNHDAMYWYRQDPGQGLRLIYYSQIVNDFQKGDIAEGYSVSREKKESFPLTVTSAQKNPTAFYLCASSYPTGKGTGELFFGEGSRLTVL.